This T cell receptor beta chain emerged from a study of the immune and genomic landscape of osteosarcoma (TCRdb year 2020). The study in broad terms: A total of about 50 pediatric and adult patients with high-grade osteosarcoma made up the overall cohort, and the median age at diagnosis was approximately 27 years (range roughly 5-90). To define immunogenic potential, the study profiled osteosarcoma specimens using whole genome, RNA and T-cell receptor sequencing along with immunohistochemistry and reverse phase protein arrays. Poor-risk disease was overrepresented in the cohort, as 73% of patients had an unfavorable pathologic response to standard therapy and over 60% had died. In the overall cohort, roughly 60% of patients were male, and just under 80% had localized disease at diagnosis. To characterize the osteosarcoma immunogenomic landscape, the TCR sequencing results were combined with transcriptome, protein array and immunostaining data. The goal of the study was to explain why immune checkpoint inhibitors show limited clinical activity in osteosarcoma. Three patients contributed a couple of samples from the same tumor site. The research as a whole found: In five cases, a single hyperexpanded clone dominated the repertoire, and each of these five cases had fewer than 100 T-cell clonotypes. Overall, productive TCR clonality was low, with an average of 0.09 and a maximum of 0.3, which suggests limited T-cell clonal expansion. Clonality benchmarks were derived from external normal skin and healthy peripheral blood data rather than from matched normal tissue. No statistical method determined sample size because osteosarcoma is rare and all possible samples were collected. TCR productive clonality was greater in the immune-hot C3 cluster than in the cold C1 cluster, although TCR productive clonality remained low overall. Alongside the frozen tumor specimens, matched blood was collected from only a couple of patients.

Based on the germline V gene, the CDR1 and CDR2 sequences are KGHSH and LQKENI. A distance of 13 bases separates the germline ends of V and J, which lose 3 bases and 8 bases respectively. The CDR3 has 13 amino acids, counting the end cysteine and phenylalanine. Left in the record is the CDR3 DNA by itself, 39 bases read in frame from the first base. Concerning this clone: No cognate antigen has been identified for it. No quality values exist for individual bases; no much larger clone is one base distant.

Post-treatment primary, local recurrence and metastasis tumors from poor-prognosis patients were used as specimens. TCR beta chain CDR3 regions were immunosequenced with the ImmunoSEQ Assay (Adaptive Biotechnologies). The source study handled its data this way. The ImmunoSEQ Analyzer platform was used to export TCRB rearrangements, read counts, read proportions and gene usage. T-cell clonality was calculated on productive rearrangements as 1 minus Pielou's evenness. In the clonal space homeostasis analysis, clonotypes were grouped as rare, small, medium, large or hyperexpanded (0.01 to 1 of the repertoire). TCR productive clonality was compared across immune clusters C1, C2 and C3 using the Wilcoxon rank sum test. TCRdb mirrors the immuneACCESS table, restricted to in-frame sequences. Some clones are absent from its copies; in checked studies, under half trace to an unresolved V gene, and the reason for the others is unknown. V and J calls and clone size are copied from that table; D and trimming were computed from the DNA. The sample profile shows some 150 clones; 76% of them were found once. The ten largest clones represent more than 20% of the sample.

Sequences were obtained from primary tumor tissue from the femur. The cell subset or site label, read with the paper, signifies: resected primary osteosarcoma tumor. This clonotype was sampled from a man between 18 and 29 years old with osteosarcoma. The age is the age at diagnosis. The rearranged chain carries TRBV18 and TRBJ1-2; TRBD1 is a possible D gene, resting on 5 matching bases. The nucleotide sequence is TGTGCCAGCTCACCCCAGGGACCGGGGGGCTACACCTTC. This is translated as CASSPQGPGGYTF.